This entry lists 7 T cell receptor beta chains sequenced from one sample in a study of identical twins. Using its own MiXCR run on the 5' RACE reads, TCRdb lists one record per CDR3 protein. Of 500,000 to 550,000 distinct CDR3 sequences listed, less than 25% are singletons. The same sample was also used in a study of T cells expressing NK-cell markers.

The sample consisted of CD4+ T cells sorted from blood. All receptors derive from a woman aged 18 to 35 in good health.

This clonotype was observed a few times. The chain couples TRBV10-3 to TRBJ2-3; tentatively, D is TRBD2 (5 bases). Germline V gene sequence: CDR1 ENHRY, CDR2 SYGVKD. Trimming stripped 6 bases from V and 3 bases from J, with 13 bases between. The CDR3 runs to 14 residues. CDR3 sequence (DNA): TGTGCCATCAGAACGGGAACCGGGACAGATACGCAGTATTTT. It specifies CAIRTGTGTDTQYF.

The chain couples TRBV20-1 to TRBJ2-3, with 10 bases identical to TRBD1. The trim removed 3 bases at V and 6 bases at J, leaving 6 bases unmatched. The CDR3 runs to 14 residues. Germline CDR1 is DFQATT and CDR2 is SNEGSKA (reference sequence). The chain's CDR3 is CSARRQGAGDTQYF. The CDR3 DNA follows: TGCAGTGCTAGGAGACAGGGGGCGGGGGATACGCAGTATTTT.

DNA of the CDR3: TGCAGTGCTAGTGGGTTGGTCGGCGAGACCCAGTACTTC. This gives the protein CSASGLVGETQYF. The rearrangement joins TRBV20-1 to TRBJ2-5; D unresolved. Trimming took off 3 bases at V and 5 bases at J, with 13 bases between the two ends. The CDR3 is made up of 13 amino acids. The germline gives CDR1 DFQATT, CDR2 SNEGSKA (reference sequence).

This clonotype was detected only a few times. The J gene is TRBJ2-7, the V gene TRBV11-2; the D is unclear. Trimming pared 3 bases from V and 2 bases from J, leaving 8 bases between. The CDR3 totals 13 residues. Germline V lookup: CDR1 SGHAT, CDR2 FQNNGV. CDR3 loop: CASSFEQTYEQYF. The CDR3 bases are TGTGCCAGCAGCTTTGAACAAACCTACGAGCAGTACTTC.

The chain has TRBV12-3 or TRBV12-4 and TRBJ1-6, with D possibly matching TRBD1 (6 bases). V lost 0 bases, J lost 10 bases, and 13 bases lay in between. This CDR3 comprises 15 residues. The CDR3 DNA sequence: TGTGCCAGCAGTTTAGCGCTGGGGGGCCGATCACCCCTCCACTTT. This translates into CASSLALGGRSPLHF.

The chain is built from TRBV7-9 and TRBJ1-1, with D unresolved. This CDR3 region has 13 residues. CDR1 is SEHNR, CDR2 FQNEAQ, per germline (reference sequence). The ends were cut back, 3 bases at V and 7 bases at J, with 12 bases in the middle. The CDR3 loop is CASSFSPFHEAFF. Written as DNA, the CDR3 is TGTGCCAGCAGCTTCTCCCCTTTCCATGAAGCTTTCTTT.

The rearrangement uses TRBV7-9 and TRBJ1-1, with 10 positions matching TRBD1. CDR1 is SEHNR and CDR2 is FQNEAQ in the germline V gene (reference sequence). This CDR3 is 16 amino acids long. Trimming removed 3 bases from V and 4 bases from J; junction bases left unmatched: 8. The chain's CDR3 is CASSLGTGTGVTEAFF. In DNA form, the CDR3 reads TGTGCCAGCAGCTTGGGGACCGGGACAGGGGTCACTGAAGCTTTCTTT. Supplemented by reference TRBV7-9 and TRBJ1-1, the full variable domain reads DTGVSQNPRHKITKRGQNVTFRCDPISEHNRLYWYRQTLGQGPEFLTYFQNEAQLEKSRLLSDRFSAERPKGSFSTLEIQRTEQGDSAMYLCASSLGTGTGVTEAFFGQGTRLTVV.